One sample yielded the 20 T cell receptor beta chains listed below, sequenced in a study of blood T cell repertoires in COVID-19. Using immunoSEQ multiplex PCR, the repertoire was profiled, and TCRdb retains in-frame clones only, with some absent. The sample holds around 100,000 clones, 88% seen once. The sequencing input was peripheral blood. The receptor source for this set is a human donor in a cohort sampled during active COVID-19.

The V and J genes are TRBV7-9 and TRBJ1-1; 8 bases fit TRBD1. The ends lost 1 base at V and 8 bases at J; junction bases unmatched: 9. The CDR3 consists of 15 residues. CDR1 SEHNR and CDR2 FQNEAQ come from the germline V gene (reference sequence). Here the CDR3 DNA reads TGTGCCAGCAGCTTAGAAATTCCCCGGACAGGGGAAGCTTTCTTT. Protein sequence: CASSLEIPRTGEAFF.

The CDR3, as DNA: TGTGCCTGGAGTGCCGACAGGCGCGCCTACGAGCAGTACTTC. It translates to CAWSADRRAYEQYF. The rearrangement uses TRBV30 and TRBJ2-7; a weak D match, TRBD1 (6 bases). Trimming removed 1 base from V and 2 bases from J, with 12 bases in between. In germline, CDR1 is GTSNPN, CDR2 SVGIG (reference sequence). This CDR3 spans 14 amino acids.

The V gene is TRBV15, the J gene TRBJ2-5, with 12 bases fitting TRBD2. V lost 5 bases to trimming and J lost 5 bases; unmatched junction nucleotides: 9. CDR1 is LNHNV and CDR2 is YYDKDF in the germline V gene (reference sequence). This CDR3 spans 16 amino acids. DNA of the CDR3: TGTGCCACCAGCCAACTAGCGGGGGGACCTCAGGAGACCCAGTACTTC. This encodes CATSQLAGGPQETQYF.

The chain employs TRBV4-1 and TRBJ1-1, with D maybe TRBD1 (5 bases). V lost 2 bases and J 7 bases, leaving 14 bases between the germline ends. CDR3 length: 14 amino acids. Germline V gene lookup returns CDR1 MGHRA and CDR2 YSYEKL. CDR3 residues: CASSQKVGALEAFF. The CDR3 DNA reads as TGCGCCAGCAGCCAAAAGGTAGGGGCACTTGAAGCTTTCTTT.

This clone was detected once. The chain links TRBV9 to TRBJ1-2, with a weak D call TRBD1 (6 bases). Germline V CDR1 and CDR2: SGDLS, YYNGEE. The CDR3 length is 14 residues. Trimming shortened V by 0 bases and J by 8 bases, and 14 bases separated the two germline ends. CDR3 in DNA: TGTGCCAGCAGCGTAGAGTGGGGGCCGAGGGGCTACACCTTC. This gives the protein CASSVEWGPRGYTF.

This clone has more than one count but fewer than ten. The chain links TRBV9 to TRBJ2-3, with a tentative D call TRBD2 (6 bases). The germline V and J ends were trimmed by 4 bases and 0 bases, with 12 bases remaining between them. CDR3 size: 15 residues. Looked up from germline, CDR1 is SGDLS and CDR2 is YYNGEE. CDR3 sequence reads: CASSTRGSSTDTQYF. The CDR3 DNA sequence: TGTGCCAGCAGCACCCGGGGGTCTAGCACAGATACGCAGTATTTT.

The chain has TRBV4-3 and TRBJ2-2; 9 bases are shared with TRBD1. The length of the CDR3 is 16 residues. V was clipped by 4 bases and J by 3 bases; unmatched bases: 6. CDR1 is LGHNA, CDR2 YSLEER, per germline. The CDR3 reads CASSPRDRVDTGELFF. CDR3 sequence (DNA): TGCGCCAGCAGCCCCCGGGACAGGGTAGACACCGGGGAGCTGTTTTTT.

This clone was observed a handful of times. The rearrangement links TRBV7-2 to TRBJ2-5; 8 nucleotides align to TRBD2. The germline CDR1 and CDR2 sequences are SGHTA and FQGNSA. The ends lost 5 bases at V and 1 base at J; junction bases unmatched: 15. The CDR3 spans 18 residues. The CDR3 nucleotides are TGTGCCAGCAGCATTACGGCCATGGTAGCGGGGCCCCAAGAGACCCAGTACTTC. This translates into CASSITAMVAGPQETQYF.

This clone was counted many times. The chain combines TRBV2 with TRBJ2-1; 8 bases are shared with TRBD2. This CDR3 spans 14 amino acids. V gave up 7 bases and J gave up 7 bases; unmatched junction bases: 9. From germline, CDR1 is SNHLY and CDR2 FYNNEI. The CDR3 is CASTYGRAGNEQFF. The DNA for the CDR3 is TGTGCCAGCACCTACGGGAGGGCCGGTAATGAGCAGTTCTTC.

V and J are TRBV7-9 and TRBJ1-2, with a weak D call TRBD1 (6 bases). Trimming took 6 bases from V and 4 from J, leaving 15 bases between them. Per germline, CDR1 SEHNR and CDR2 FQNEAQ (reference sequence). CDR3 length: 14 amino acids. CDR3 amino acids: CASSGQLRLYGYTF. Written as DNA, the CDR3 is TGTGCCAGCAGTGGACAGCTTCGACTCTATGGCTACACCTTC.

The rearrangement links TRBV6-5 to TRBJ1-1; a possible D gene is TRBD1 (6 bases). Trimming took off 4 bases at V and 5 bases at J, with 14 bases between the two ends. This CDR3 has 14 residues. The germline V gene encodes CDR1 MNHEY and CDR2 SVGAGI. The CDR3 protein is CASSSPRGGTEAFF. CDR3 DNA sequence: TGTGCCAGCAGTTCTCCCAGGGGTGGAACTGAAGCTTTCTTT.

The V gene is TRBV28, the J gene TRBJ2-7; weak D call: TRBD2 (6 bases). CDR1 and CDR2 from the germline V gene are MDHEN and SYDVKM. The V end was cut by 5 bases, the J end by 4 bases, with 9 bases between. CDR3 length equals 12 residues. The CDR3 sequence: CASSRDFYEQYF. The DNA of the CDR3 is TGTGCCAGCAGTAGGGACTTTTACGAGCAGTACTTC.

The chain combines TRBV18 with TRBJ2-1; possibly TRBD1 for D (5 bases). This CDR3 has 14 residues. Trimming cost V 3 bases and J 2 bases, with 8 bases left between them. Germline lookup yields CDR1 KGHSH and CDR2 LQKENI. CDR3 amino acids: CASSPGQTYNEQFF. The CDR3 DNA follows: TGTGCCAGCTCACCGGGGCAAACCTACAATGAGCAGTTCTTC.

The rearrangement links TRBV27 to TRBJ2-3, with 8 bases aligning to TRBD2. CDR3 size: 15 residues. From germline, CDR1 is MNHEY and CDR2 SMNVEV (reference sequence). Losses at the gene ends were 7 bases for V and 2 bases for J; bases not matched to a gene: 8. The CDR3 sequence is CASTWGGGLTDTQYF. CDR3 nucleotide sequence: TGTGCCAGCACCTGGGGCGGGGGGCTCACAGATACGCAGTATTTT.

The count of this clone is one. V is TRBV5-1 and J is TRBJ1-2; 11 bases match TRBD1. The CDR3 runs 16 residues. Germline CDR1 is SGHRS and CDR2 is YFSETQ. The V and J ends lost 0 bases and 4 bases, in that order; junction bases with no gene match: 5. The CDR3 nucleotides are TGCGCCAGCAGCTTGGAAGGGACAGGGGGGATCTATGGCTACACCTTC. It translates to CASSLEGTGGIYGYTF.

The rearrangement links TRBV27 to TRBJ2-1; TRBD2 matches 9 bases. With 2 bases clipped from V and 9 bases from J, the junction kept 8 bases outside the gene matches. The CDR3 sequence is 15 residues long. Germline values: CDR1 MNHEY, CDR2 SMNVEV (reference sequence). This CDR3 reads CASSLRAGGPGEQFF. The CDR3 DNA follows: TGTGCCAGCAGTTTACGGGCGGGAGGGCCGGGTGAGCAGTTCTTC.

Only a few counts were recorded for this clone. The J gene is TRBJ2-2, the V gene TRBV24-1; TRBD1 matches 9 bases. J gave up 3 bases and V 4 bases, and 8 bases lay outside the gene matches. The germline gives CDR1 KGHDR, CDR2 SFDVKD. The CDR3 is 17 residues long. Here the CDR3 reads CATSDPTTGGDTGELFF. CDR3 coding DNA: TGTGCCACCAGTGACCCAACGACAGGGGGGGACACCGGGGAGCTGTTTTTT.

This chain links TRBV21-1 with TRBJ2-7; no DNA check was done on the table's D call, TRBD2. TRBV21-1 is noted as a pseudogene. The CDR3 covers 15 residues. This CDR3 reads CASNLRGGRDYEQYF. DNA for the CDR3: TGTGCCAGCAATCTTAGGGGGGGCAGAGACTACGAGCAGTACTTC.

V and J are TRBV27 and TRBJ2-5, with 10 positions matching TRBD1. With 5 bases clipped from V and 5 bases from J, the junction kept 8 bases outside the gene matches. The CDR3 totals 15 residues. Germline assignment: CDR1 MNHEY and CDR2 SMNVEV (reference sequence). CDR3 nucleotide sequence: TGTGCCAGCAGTCCCTGGGACAGGGGTGAGGAGACCCAGTACTTC. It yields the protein CASSPWDRGEETQYF.

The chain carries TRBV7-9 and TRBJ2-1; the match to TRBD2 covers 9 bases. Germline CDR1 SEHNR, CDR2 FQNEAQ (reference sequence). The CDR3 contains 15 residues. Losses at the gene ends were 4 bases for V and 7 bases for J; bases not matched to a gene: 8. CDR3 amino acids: CASSSLASGINEQFF. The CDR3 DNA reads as TGTGCCAGCAGCTCCTTAGCTAGCGGGATAAATGAGCAGTTCTTC.